The 29 T cell receptor beta chains reported below all come from one sample, sequenced in a study of cytomegalovirus exposure and HLA in healthy donors. The PCR employed 60 Vbeta primers together with 13 Jbeta primers. Only in-frame clones appear in the TCRdb table, and some are missing; sequencing was by immunoSEQ multiplex PCR. Counted here are roughly 100,000 clones, around 74% occurring once; the ten biggest clones make up roughly 8.6%. Material for sequencing was PBMCs. The receptors come from a middle-aged woman in good health and CMV-seropositive.

Comment on this clone: The junction departs from the called germline gene at one end, perhaps through a read error. CDR3 DNA sequence: TGTTCCAGCAGCTCTGGGGACAGGTTTGGCTACACCTTC. Amino acid sequence: CSSSSGDRFGYTF. The J gene is TRBJ1-2, the V gene TRBV7-9; 8 bases agree with TRBD1. The germline V gene encodes CDR1 SEHNR and CDR2 FQNEAQ (reference sequence). This CDR3 is built from 13 residues. The full variable domain, its missing parts supplied by reference TRBV7-9 and TRBJ1-2, is DTGVSQNPRHKITKRGQNVTFRCDPISEHNRLYWYRQTLGQGPEFLTYFQNEAQLEKSRLLSDRFSAERPKGSFSTLEIQRTEQGDSAMYLCSSSSGDRFGYTFGSGTRLTVV.

V usage is TRBV27 and J usage is TRBJ1-4; TRBD1 matches 8 bases. With 3 bases clipped from V and 7 bases from J, the junction kept 4 bases outside the gene matches. Per germline, CDR1 MNHEY and CDR2 SMNVEV (reference sequence). This CDR3 is built from 14 residues. The chain's CDR3 is CASSFQGAREKLFF. The CDR3 region has the DNA TGTGCCAGCAGTTTCCAGGGGGCGCGTGAAAAACTGTTTTTT. Full variable domain (remainder filled in from reference TRBV27 and TRBJ1-4): EAQVTQNPRYLITVTGKKLTVTCSQNMNHEYMSWYRQDPGLGLRQIYYSMNVEVTDKGDVPEGYKVSRKEKRNFPLILESPSPNQTSLYFCASSFQGAREKLFFGSGTQLSVL.

This clone was seen once. The chain uses TRBV19 and TRBJ2-1; possible D gene TRBD2, 6 bases. The CDR3 has 16 amino acids. Trimming pared 3 bases from V and 9 bases from J, leaving 21 bases between. Germline V gives CDR1 LNHDA, CDR2 SQIVND (reference sequence). CDR3 nucleotides: TGTGCCAGTAGTATTCGAGTGGCGGGACCGGAACTTGAGCAGTTCTTC. Its translation is CASSIRVAGPELEQFF.

V is TRBV5-1 and J is TRBJ1-1; no definite D call. The germline gives CDR1 SGHRS, CDR2 YFSETQ. Between the trimmed V and J ends, which lost 0 bases and 1 base, there was a span of 7 bases. This CDR3 is 14 amino acids long. CDR3 DNA: TGCGCCAGCAGCTTGGAGATGAGGAACACTGAAGCTTTCTTT. Its translation: CASSLEMRNTEAFF.

The V gene is TRBV4-1, the J gene TRBJ1-1; 7 nucleotides line up with TRBD1. V was clipped by 3 bases and J by 7 bases; unmatched bases: 11. The CDR3 covers 15 residues. The V gene's germline CDR1 is MGHRA and CDR2 YSYEKL. The CDR3 reads CASSQRDSIQGEAFF. The CDR3 coding sequence is TGCGCCAGCAGCCAGAGGGACAGTATTCAGGGTGAAGCTTTCTTT.

The chain employs TRBV16 and TRBJ1-2; D remains unclear. Trimming left V 5 bases short and J 4 bases short, with 11 bases between. Germline V lookup: CDR1 KGHSY, CDR2 FQNENV. This CDR3 has 13 amino acids. The CDR3 coding sequence is TGTGCCAGCAGCTTAAATGGACTCTATGGCTACACCTTC. As protein: CASSLNGLYGYTF.

This chain uses TRBV7-9 with TRBJ2-1, with 13 bases identical to TRBD2. Germline lookup yields CDR1 SEHNR and CDR2 FQNEAQ (reference sequence). V shed 4 bases and J 3 bases; nucleotides not matched to a gene: 3. The CDR3 spans 16 residues. The CDR3 reads CASSSTSGGYYNEQFF. CDR3 bases: TGTGCCAGCAGCTCGACTAGCGGGGGGTACTACAATGAGCAGTTCTTC.

This sequence joins TRBV7-8 and TRBJ1-3; TRBD1 matches at 8 bases. Germline CDR1 SGHVS, CDR2 FQNEAQ. The V segment lost 4 bases and the J segment 3 bases; nucleotides outside the gene matches: 8. This CDR3 region has 16 residues. CDR3 in DNA: TGTGCCAGCAGCTCTTGGCAGGGGGCGGGTGGAAACACCATATATTTT. Amino acid sequence: CASSSWQGAGGNTIYF.

The CDR3 DNA reads as TGTGCCAGTAGTATACTAGCGGGGGGTAGGGAGCAGTTCTTC. Its translation is CASSILAGGREQFF. The V call is TRBV19, the J call TRBJ2-1, with 11 bases that match TRBD2. V gave up 2 bases and J gave up 10 bases; unmatched junction bases: 4. This CDR3 region has 14 residues. Germline CDR1 LNHDA, CDR2 SQIVND (reference sequence). Full variable domain (remainder filled in from reference TRBV19 and TRBJ2-1): DGGITQSPKYLFRKEGQNVTLSCEQNLNHDAMYWYRQDPGQGLRLIYYSQIVNDFQKGDIAEGYSVSREKKESFPLTVTSAQKNPTAFYLCASSILAGGREQFFGPGTRLTVL.

The chain carries TRBV20-1 and TRBJ2-7; D unclear. Per the germline V gene, CDR1 is DFQATT and CDR2 is SNEGSKA (reference sequence). This CDR3 is built from 11 residues. Trimming took off 7 bases at V and 5 bases at J, with 12 bases between the two ends. The CDR3 sequence: CSVADSHEQYF. CDR3 in DNA: TGCAGTGTAGCAGATTCCCACGAGCAGTACTTC.

This clone was counted once. The rearrangement joins TRBV5-1 to TRBJ1-5; D is unresolved. This CDR3 has 16 residues. CDR1 is SGHRS and CDR2 is YFSETQ in the germline V gene. V shed 1 base and J shed 1 base, with 12 bases lying between them. DNA of the CDR3: TGCGCCAGCAGCTTGCTTCCGGGTACCAGCAATCAGCCCCAGCATTTT. Encoded protein: CASSLLPGTSNQPQHF.

The chain recombines TRBV19 with TRBJ1-4, with D possibly matching TRBD1 (5 bases). This CDR3 comprises 15 residues. The V end lost 2 bases, the J end lost 4 bases, and 11 bases lay between the germline ends. CDR1 and CDR2 (germline): LNHDA, SQIVND (reference sequence). CDR3 amino acids: CASSISGLGNEKLFF. The CDR3 DNA sequence: TGTGCCAGTAGTATATCAGGGTTAGGTAATGAAAAACTGTTTTTT.

V usage is TRBV6-6 and J usage is TRBJ1-6; 7 bases are a match to TRBD1. The CDR3 is 13 amino acids. V lost 6 bases, J lost 8 bases, and 4 bases stayed unmatched. Germline CDR1 and CDR2: MNHNY and SVGAGI (reference sequence). The CDR3 nucleotides read TGTGCCAGCAGATCAGGGGGAGATTCACCCCTCCACTTT. Translated, it gives CASRSGGDSPLHF.

The chain links TRBV6-1 to TRBJ1-1; 8 bases agree with TRBD1. CDR1 is MNHNS and CDR2 is SASEGT in the germline V gene. The CDR3 extends over 11 amino acids. V was pared by 6 bases and J by 11 bases, with 5 bases of the junction left unmatched. CDR3 nucleotide sequence: TGTGCCAGCAGGGACAACAGGGGGGCTTTCTTT. Encoded protein: CASRDNRGAFF.

The chain links TRBV5-1 to TRBJ1-1; D ambiguous. V lost 0 bases, J lost 2 bases, and 17 bases lay in between. There are 17 residues in the CDR3. CDR1 is SGHRS and CDR2 is YFSETQ in the germline V gene. CDR3 loop: CASSLAPARARNTEAFF. The DNA for the CDR3 is TGCGCCAGCAGCTTGGCCCCTGCCCGCGCCCGCAACACTGAAGCTTTCTTT.

V usage is TRBV7-9 and J usage is TRBJ2-1; 8 bases fit TRBD1. This CDR3 has 16 residues. Germline CDR1 reads SEHNR; CDR2 reads FQNEAQ (reference sequence). J gave up 5 bases and V 5 bases, and 11 bases lay outside the gene matches. The CDR3: CASSPRGQGLDNEQFF. The CDR3 bases are TGTGCCAGCAGCCCACGCGGACAGGGTCTTGACAATGAGCAGTTCTTC.

This chain connects TRBV9 to TRBJ2-1, with D hard to call. Per germline, CDR1 SGDLS and CDR2 YYNGEE. V was pared by 0 bases and J by 0 bases, with 16 bases between. This CDR3 region has 18 residues. CDR3 coding DNA: TGTGCCAGCAGCGTAGGACCGGCAGCAGCTAGCTCCTACAATGAGCAGTTCTTC. Translating it yields CASSVGPAAASSYNEQFF.

The V gene is TRBV28, the J gene TRBJ1-2; TRBD1 matches 9 bases. Losses at the gene ends were 2 bases for V and 5 bases for J; bases not matched to a gene: 0. This CDR3 region has 13 residues. Germline V gene lookup returns CDR1 MDHEN and CDR2 SYDVKM. This chain's CDR3 is CASSLGTGYGYTF. DNA for the CDR3: TGTGCCAGCAGTTTAGGGACAGGGTATGGCTACACCTTC.

This clone was detected only a few times. V is TRBV28 and J is TRBJ2-7; tentative D call: TRBD2 (5 bases). Germline CDR1 is MDHEN and CDR2 is SYDVKM. The germline V and J ends were trimmed by 5 bases and 3 bases, with 20 bases remaining between them. The CDR3 totals 16 residues. CDR3 in amino acids: CASSALTGKLNYEQYF. The CDR3, as DNA: TGTGCCAGCAGTGCGTTGACCGGGAAACTAAACTACGAGCAGTACTTC.

CDR3 in amino acids: CASSPGGDFNGYTF. In DNA form, the CDR3 reads TGTGCCAGCAGTCCTGGGGGGGATTTTAATGGCTACACCTTC. This chain joins TRBV6-1 and TRBJ1-2, with D maybe TRBD1 (5 bases). V lost 5 bases to trimming and J lost 6 bases, with 16 bases between them. CDR3 length: 14 amino acids. Germline lookup yields CDR1 MNHNS and CDR2 SASEGT.

The chain joins TRBV5-1 to TRBJ2-2; maybe TRBD2 (6 bases). The germline V gene encodes CDR1 SGHRS and CDR2 YFSETQ. The length of the CDR3 is 14 residues. V was clipped by 8 bases and J by 1 base, with 12 bases between them. The CDR3 protein is CASHSGRNTGELFF. Written as DNA, the CDR3 is TGCGCCAGTCATTCCGGGAGGAACACCGGGGAGCTGTTTTTT. Combining the CDR3 with reference TRBV5-1 and TRBJ2-2 gives the whole variable domain KAGVTQTPRYLIKTRGQQVTLSCSPISGHRSVSWYQQTPGQGLQFLFEYFSETQRNKGNFPGRFSGRQFSNSRSEMNVSTLELGDSALYLCASHSGRNTGELFFGEGSRLTVL.

The V call is TRBV7-9, the J call TRBJ2-7; 11 bases are shared with TRBD2. Trimming at V came to 2 bases and at J to 2 bases, leaving 8 bases not matched to a gene. The germline gives CDR1 SEHNR, CDR2 FQNEAQ (reference sequence). This CDR3 is built from 17 residues. The CDR3 reads CASSLSPGTSGAYEQYF. In nucleotides, the CDR3 is TGTGCCAGCAGCTTAAGCCCTGGGACTAGCGGTGCCTACGAGCAGTACTTC.

The chain employs TRBV5-4 and TRBJ2-5; possible D gene TRBD1, 7 bases. The length of the CDR3 is 15 residues. The ends were cut back, 0 bases at V and 2 bases at J, with 11 bases in the middle. Germline V gene sequence: CDR1 SGHNT, CDR2 YYREEE (reference sequence). For the CDR3, the DNA is TGTGCCAGCAGCTTGGGGGGGGACAGTCAAGAGACCCAGTACTTC. Amino acid sequence: CASSLGGDSQETQYF.

This rearrangement joins TRBV27 to TRBJ2-6, with TRBD1 matching 8 bases. Trimming at V came to 5 bases and at J to 2 bases, leaving 5 bases not matched to a gene. Germline CDR1 is MNHEY and CDR2 is SMNVEV (reference sequence). The CDR3 spans 16 residues. CDR3 residues: CASSHQGAAGANVLTF. CDR3 nucleotides: TGTGCCAGCAGTCATCAGGGGGCAGCTGGGGCCAACGTCCTGACTTTC.

The CDR3 spells CASSYPDRVNEQYF. The CDR3 coding sequence is TGTGCCAGCAGTTACCCCGACAGGGTAAACGAGCAGTACTTC. The chain links TRBV6-5 to TRBJ2-7; 7 bases fit TRBD1. Germline CDR1 is MNHEY and CDR2 is SVGAGI. The junction had 6 bases not matched to a gene; V was cut back by 2 bases and J by 5 bases. CDR3 length equals 14 residues.

This clone was detected a few times. The genes are TRBV7-9 and TRBJ2-1; 10 bases map to TRBD2. The ends lost 2 bases at V and 4 bases at J; junction bases unmatched: 5. Germline CDR1 and CDR2: SEHNR and FQNEAQ (reference sequence). This CDR3 has 16 amino acids. The CDR3 protein is CASSLSRTSGYNEQFF. The CDR3 nucleotides are TGTGCCAGCAGCTTATCCCGGACTAGCGGATACAATGAGCAGTTCTTC.

This chain links TRBV7-2 with TRBJ2-7; D gene uncertain. V gave up 0 bases and J gave up 4 bases, with 13 bases separating them. Per the germline V gene, CDR1 is SGHTA and CDR2 is FQGNSA. This CDR3 is 15 amino acids long. In DNA, the CDR3 is TGTGCCAGCAGCTTAGCGCTAGATCTTAGTTACGAGCAGTACTTC. Its protein is CASSLALDLSYEQYF.

The chain couples TRBV27 to TRBJ2-1, with 7 bases aligning to TRBD1. Germline V gives CDR1 MNHEY, CDR2 SMNVEV (reference sequence). The CDR3 has 14 residues. V was clipped by 6 bases and J by 8 bases; unmatched bases: 10. Here the CDR3 reads CASSTDRVGDEQFF. The DNA for the CDR3 is TGTGCCAGCAGCACCGACAGGGTAGGGGATGAGCAGTTCTTC.

J is TRBJ2-3 and V is TRBV2; D might be TRBD2 (6 bases). CDR1 is SNHLY and CDR2 is FYNNEI in the germline V gene. Trimming left V 8 bases short and J 1 base short, with 13 bases between. The CDR3 has 14 amino acids. The CDR3 sequence is CASSGGWRTDTQYF. The CDR3 region has the DNA TGTGCCAGCTCTGGAGGGTGGCGCACAGATACGCAGTATTTT.